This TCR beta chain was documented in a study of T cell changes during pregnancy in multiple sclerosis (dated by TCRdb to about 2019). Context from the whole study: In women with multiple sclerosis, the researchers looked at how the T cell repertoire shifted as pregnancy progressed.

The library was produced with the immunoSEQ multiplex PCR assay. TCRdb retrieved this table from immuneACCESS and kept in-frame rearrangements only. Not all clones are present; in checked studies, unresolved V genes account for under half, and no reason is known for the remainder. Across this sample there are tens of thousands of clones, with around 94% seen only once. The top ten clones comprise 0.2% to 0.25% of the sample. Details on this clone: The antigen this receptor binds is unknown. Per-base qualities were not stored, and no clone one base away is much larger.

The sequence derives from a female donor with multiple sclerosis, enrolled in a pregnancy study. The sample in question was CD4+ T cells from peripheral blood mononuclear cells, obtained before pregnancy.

The DNA is TGTGCCAGCAGCCGTGGCGGCAGCTCCTACGAGCAGTACTTC. Its protein reads: CASSRGGSSYEQYF. The sequence links TRBV6-5 to TRBJ2-7, with the D gene call left open. The CDR3 spans 14 residues, from the cysteine through the phenylalanine. The DNA shown is the 42-base CDR3, in frame from base 1. The V end loses 6 bases and the J end loses 0 bases, and a stretch of 12 bases separates them. CDR1 and CDR2, looked up from the germline V gene, are MNHEY and SVGAGI.